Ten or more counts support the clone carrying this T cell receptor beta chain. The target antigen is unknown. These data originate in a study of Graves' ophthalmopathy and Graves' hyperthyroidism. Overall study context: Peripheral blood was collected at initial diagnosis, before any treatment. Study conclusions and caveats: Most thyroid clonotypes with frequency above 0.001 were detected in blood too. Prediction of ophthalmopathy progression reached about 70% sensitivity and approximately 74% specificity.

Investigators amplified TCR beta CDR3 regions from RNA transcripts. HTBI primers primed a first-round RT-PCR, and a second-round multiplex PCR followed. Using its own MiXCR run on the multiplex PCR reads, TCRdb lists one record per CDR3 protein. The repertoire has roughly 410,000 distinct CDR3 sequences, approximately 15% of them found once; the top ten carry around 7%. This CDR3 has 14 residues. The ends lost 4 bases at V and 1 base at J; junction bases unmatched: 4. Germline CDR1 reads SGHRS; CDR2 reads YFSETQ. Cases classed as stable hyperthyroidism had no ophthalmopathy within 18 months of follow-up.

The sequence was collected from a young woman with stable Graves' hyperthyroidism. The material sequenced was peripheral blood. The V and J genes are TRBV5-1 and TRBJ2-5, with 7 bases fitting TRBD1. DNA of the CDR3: TGCGCCAGCAGCAAAGGGACAGTCCAAGAGACCCAGTACTTC. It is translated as CASSKGTVQETQYF.